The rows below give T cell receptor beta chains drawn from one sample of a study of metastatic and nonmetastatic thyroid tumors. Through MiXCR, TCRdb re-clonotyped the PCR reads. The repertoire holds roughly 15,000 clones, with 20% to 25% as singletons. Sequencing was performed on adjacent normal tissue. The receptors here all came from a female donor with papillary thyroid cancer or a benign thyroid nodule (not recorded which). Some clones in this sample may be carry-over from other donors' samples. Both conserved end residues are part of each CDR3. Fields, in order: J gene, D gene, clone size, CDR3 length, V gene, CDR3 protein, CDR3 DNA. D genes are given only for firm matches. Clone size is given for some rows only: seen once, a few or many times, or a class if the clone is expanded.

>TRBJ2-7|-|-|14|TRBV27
CASSLSPRAGEQYF
TGTGCCAGCAGTTTATCACCCAGGGCGGGAGAGCAGTACTTC
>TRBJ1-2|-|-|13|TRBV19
CSSSIAQLYGYTF
TGTTCCAGTAGTATAGCCCAGCTTTATGGCTACACCTTC
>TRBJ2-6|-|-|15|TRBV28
CASSFFRGWANVLTF
TGTGCCAGCAGTTTTTTTAGGGGCTGGGCCAACGTCCTGACTTTC
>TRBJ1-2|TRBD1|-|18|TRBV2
CASSEAGTGGRSNYVYTF
TGTGCCAGCAGTGAAGCTGGGACAGGGGGCCGATCTAACTATGTCTACACCTTC
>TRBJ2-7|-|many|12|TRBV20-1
CSARLANYEQYF
TGCAGTGCTAGACTAGCGAACTACGAGCAGTACTTC
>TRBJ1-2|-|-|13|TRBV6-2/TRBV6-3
CASRTRTAYGYTF
TGTGCCAGCAGAACCAGGACGGCCTATGGCTACACCTTC
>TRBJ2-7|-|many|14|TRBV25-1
CASSDSRASYEQYF
TGTGCCAGCAGTGATTCCCGGGCCTCCTACGAGCAGTACTTC
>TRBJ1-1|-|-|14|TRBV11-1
CASSFGPKDTEAFF
TGTGCCAGCAGCTTTGGCCCGAAGGACACTGAAGCTTTCTTT
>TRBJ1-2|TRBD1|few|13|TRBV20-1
CSAKGGQGDGYTF
TGCAGTGCTAAGGGGGGACAGGGAGACGGCTACACCTTC
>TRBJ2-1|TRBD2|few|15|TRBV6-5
CASSPTSGRSAEQFF
TGTGCCAGCAGCCCGACTAGCGGGAGATCGGCTGAGCAGTTCTTC
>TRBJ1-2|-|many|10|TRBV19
CASSAYGYTF
TGTGCCAGTAGCGCCTATGGCTACACCTTC
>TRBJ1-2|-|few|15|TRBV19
CASSATGRSHYGYTF
TGTGCCAGTAGTGCCACAGGGCGTTCACACTATGGCTACACCTTC
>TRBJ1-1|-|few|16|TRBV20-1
CSARDPGRGPGTEAFF
TGCAGTGCTAGAGACCCCGGACGGGGCCCGGGCACTGAAGCTTTCTTT
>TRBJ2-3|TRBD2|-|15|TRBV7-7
CASSLAMRERDTQYF
TGTGCTAGCAGCTTAGCGATGCGGGAGAGAGATACGCAGTATTTT
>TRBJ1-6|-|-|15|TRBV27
CASSLYTGINSPLHF
TGTGCCAGCAGTTTATACACAGGGATTAATTCACCCCTCCACTTT
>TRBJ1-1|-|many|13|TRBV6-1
CASSEGAHTEAFF
TGTGCCAGCAGTGAGGGGGCGCACACTGAAGCTTTCTTT
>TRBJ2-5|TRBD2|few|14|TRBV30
CAWTRTSGQETQYF
TGTGCCTGGACGAGGACTAGCGGACAAGAGACCCAGTACTTC
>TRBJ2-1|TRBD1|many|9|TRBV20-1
CSAGQPQFF
TGCAGTGCGGGACAGCCTCAGTTCTTC
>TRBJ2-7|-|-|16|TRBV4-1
CASSLDDRSGSYEQYF
TGCGCCAGCAGCCTCGACGACAGGTCCGGCTCCTACGAGCAGTACTTC
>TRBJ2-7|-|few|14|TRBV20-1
CSAEHTGESYEQYF
TGCAGTGCTGAGCACACGGGGGAATCCTACGAGCAGTACTTC
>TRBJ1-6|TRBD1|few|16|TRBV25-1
CASSEQGVSYNSPLHF
TGTGCCAGCAGTGAACAGGGGGTATCCTATAATTCACCCCTCCACTTT
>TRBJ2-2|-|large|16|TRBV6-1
CASSSRGGANTGELFF
TGTGCCAGCAGTTCCCGGGGCGGAGCGAACACCGGGGAGCTGTTTTTT
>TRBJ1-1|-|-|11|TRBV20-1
CSAKMNTEAFF
TGCAGTGCTAAAATGAACACTGAAGCTTTCTTT
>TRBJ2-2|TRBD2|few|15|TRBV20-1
CSARSWRGVAGELFF
TGCAGTGCTAGATCTTGGCGGGGGGTAGCCGGGGAGCTGTTTTTT
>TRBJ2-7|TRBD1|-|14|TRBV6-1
CASRTDRVPYEQYF
TGTGCCAGCAGGACAGACAGGGTACCCTACGAGCAGTACTTC
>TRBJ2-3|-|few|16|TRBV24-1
CATSVGSEPWRDTQYF
TGTGCCACCAGTGTGGGGTCAGAGCCTTGGAGAGATACGCAGTATTTT
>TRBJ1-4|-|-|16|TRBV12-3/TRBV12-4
CASSRGQRTTNEKLFF
TGTGCCAGCAGCCGTGGACAGCGGACAACTAATGAAAAACTGTTTTTT
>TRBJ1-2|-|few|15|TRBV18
CASSHSDSFYIGYTF
TGTGCCAGCTCACATTCAGACAGCTTCTATATAGGCTACACCTTC